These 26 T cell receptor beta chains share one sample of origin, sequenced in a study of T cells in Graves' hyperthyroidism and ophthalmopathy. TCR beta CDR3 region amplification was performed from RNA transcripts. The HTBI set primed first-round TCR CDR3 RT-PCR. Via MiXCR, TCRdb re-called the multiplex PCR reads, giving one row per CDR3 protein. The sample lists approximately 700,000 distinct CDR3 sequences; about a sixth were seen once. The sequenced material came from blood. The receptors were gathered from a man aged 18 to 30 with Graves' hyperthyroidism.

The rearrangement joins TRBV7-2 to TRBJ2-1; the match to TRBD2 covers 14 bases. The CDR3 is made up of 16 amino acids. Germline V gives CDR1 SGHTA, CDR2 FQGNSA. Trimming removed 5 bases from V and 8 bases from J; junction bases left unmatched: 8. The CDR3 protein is CASSALGTSGSHEQFF. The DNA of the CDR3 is TGTGCCAGCAGCGCCCTCGGGACTAGCGGGAGCCATGAGCAGTTCTTC.

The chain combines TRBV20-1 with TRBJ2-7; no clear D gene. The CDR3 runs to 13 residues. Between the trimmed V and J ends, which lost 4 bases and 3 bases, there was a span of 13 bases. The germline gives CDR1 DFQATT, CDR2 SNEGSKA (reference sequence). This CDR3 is CSAKTTWGYEQYF. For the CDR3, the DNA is TGCAGTGCTAAAACTACTTGGGGCTACGAGCAGTACTTC.

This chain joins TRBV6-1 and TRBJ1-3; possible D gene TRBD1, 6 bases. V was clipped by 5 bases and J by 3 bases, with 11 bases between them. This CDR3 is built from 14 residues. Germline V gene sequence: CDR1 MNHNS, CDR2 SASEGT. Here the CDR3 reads CASSQNRVGNTIYF. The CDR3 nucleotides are TGTGCCAGCAGTCAGAACAGGGTTGGAAACACCATATATTTT.

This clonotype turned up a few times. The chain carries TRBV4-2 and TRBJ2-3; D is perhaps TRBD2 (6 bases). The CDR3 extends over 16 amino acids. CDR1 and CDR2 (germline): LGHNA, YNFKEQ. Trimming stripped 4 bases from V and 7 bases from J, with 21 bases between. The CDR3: CASSPSVRENENTQYF. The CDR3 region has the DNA TGTGCCAGCAGCCCCTCGGTACGGGAGAATGAGAATACGCAGTATTTT.

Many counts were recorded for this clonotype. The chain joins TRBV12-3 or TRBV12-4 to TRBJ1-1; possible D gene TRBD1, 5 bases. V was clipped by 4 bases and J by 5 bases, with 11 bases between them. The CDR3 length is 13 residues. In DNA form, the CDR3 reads TGTGCCAGCAGTTACGGGGCGCGAACTGAAGCTTTCTTT. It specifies CASSYGARTEAFF.

The CDR3: CASSLTYASTDTQYF. CDR3 in DNA: TGTGCCAGCAGCTTAACGTACGCTAGCACAGATACGCAGTATTTT. This rearrangement joins TRBV7-3 to TRBJ2-3; D uncertain. Trimming removed 0 bases from V and 0 bases from J, with 7 bases in between. Germline loops: CDR1 SGHTA, CDR2 FQGTGA. The CDR3 runs 15 residues. The full variable domain, rest sourced from reference TRBV7-3 and TRBJ2-3, is GAGVSQTPSNKVTEKGKYVELRCDPISGHTALYWYRQSLGQGPEFLIYFQGTGAADDSGLPNDRFFAVRPEGSVSTLKIQRTERGDSAVYLCASSLTYASTDTQYFGPGTRLTVL.

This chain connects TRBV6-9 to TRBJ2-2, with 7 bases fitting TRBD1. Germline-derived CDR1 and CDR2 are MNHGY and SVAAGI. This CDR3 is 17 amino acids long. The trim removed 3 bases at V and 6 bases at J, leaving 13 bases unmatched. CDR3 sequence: CASSYTPGGTVAGELFF. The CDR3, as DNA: TGTGCCAGCAGTTACACCCCAGGGGGAACAGTGGCCGGGGAGCTGTTTTTT.

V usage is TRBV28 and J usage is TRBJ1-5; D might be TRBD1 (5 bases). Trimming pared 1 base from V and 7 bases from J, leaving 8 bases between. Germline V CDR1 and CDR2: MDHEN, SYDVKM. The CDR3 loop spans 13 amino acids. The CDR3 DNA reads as TGTGCCAGCAGTTTATCCGGGGGGCAGCCCCAGCATTTT. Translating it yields CASSLSGGQPQHF.

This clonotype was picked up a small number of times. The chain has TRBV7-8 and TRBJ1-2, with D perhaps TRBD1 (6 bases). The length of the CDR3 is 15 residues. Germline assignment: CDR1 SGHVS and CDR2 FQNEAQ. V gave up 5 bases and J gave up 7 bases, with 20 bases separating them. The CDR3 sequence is CASSPTTGRLGGYTF. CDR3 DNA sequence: TGTGCCAGCAGCCCGACGACAGGTCGGCTAGGTGGCTACACCTTC.

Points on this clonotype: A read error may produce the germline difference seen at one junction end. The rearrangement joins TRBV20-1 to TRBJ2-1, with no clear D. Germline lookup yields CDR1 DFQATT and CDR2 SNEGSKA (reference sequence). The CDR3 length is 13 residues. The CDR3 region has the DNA TGCAGTGCTAGAGGGGATAGATACAATAAGCAGTTCTTC. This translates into CSARGDRYNKQFF.

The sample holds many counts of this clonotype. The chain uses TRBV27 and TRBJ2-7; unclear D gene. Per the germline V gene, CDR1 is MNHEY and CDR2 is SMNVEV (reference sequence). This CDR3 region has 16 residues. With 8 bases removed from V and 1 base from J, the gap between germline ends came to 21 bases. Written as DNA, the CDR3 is TGTGCCAGCCGCCGGCCTGCTCGGACGCCATCCTACGAGCAGTACTTC. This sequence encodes CASRRPARTPSYEQYF.

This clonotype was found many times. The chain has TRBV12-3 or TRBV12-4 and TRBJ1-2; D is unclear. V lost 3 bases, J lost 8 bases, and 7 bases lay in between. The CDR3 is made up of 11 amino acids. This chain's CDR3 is CASSLKIGYTF. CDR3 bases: TGTGCCAGCAGTTTGAAGATAGGCTACACCTTC.

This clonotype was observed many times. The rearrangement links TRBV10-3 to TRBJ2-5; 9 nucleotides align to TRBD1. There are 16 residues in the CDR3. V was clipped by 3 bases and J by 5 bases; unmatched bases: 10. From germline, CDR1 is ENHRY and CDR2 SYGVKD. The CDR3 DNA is TGTGCCATCAGTGACCGGGACAGGGATGTTATGGAGACCCAGTACTTC. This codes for CAISDRDRDVMETQYF.

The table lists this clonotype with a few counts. CDR3 DNA: TGTGCCAGCAGGGGGGGGGCTCTCAATGAGCAGTTCTTC. As protein: CASRGGALNEQFF. The J gene is TRBJ2-1, the V gene TRBV12-3 or TRBV12-4; perhaps TRBD2 as D (7 bases). The CDR3 sequence is 13 residues long. The V and J ends lost 6 bases and 6 bases respectively, with 12 bases between them.

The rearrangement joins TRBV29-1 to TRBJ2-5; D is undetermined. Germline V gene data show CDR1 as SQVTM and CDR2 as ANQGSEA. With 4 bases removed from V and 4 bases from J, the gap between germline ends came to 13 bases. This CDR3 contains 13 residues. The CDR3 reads CSVGDLRIETQYF. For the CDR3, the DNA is TGCAGCGTTGGAGACCTTCGGATAGAGACCCAGTACTTC. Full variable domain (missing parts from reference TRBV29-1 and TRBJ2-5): SAVISQKPSRDICQRGTSLTIQCQVDSQVTMMFWYRQQPGQSLTLIATANQGSEATYESGFVIDKFPISRPNLTFSTLTVSNMSPEDSSIYLCSVGDLRIETQYFGPGTRLLVL.

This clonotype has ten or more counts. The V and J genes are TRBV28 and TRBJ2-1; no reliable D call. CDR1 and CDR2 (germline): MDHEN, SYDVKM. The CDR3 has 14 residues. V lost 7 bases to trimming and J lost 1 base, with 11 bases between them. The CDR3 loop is CASIGLLSYNEQFF. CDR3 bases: TGTGCCAGCATCGGGCTTTTATCCTACAATGAGCAGTTCTTC.

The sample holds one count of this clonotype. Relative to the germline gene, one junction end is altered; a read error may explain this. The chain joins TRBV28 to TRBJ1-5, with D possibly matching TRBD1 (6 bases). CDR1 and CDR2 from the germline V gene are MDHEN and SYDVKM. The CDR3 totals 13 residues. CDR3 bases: TGCGGAGGCGGGGGCTATGGCAATCAGCCCCAGCATTTT. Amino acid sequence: CGGGGYGNQPQHF.

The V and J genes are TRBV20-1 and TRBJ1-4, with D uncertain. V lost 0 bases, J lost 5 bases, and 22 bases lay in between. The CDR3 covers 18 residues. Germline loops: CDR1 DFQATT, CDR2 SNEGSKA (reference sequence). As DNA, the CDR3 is TGCAGTGCTAGAGAGACCCCCAGCTTCCTTATCGCAAATGAAAAACTGTTTTTT. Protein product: CSARETPSFLIANEKLFF.

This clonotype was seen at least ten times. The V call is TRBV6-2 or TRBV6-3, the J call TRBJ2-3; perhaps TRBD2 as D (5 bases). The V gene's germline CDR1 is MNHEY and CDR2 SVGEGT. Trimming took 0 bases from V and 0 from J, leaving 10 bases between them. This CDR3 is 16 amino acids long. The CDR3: CASSYSWRASTDTQYF. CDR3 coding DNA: TGTGCCAGCAGTTACTCGTGGCGGGCCAGCACAGATACGCAGTATTTT.

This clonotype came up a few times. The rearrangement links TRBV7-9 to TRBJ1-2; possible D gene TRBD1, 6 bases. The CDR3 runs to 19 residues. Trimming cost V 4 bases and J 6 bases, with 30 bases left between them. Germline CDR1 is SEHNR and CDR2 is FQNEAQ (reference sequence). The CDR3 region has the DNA TGTGCCAGCAGCTCCCCCCGGGGGGGGCGGGATCCACGGGAGCATGGCTACACCTTC. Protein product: CASSSPRGGRDPREHGYTF.

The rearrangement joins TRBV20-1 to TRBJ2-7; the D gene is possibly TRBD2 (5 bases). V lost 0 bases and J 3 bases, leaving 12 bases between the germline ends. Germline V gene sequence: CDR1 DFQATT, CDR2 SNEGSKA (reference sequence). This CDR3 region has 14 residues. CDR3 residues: CSARDRWTGYEQYF. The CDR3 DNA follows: TGCAGTGCTAGAGATAGGTGGACTGGCTACGAGCAGTACTTC.

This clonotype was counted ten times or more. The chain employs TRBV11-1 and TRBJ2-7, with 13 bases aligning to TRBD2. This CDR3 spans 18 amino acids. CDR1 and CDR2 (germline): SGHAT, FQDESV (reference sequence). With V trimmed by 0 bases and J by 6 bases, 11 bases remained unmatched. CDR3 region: CASSLAFSRTSGRGEQYF. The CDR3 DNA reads TGTGCCAGCAGCTTAGCGTTTTCTCGGACTAGCGGGAGAGGCGAGCAGTACTTC.

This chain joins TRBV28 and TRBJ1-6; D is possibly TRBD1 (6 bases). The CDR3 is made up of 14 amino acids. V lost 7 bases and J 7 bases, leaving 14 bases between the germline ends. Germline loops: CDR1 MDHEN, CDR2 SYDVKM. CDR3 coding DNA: TGTGCCAGCAACTCGGGAGGGGGGAATTCACCCCTCCACTTT. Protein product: CASNSGGGNSPLHF.

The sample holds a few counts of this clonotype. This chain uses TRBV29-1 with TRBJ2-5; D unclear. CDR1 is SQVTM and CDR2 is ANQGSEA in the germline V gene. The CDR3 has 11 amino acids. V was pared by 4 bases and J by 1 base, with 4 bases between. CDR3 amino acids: CSVGSQETQYF. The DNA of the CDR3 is TGCAGCGTTGGCAGCCAAGAGACCCAGTACTTC.

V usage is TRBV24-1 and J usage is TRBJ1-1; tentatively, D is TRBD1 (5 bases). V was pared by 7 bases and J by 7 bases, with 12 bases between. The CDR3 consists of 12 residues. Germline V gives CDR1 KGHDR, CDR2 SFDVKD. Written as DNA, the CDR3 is TGTGCCACCAGCCAGGGAAGTGATGAAGCTTTCTTT. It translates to CATSQGSDEAFF.

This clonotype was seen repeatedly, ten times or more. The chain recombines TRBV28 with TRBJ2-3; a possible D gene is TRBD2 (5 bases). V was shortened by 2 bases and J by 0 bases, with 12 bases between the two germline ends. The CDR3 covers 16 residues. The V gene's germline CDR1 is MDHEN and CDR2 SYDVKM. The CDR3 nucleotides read TGTGCCAGCAGTTTACCCCCGACGGGAAGCACAGATACGCAGTATTTT. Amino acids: CASSLPPTGSTDTQYF. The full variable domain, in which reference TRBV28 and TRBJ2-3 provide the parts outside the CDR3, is DVKVTQSSRYLVKRTGEKVFLECVQDMDHENMFWYRQDPGLGLRLIYFSYDVKMKEKGDIPEGYSVSREKKERFSLILESASTNQTSMYLCASSLPPTGSTDTQYFGPGTRLTVL.